This T cell receptor (beta chain) was found in a study of PD-L1 blockade in urothelial cancer. This table comes from immunoSEQ multiplex PCR, and its TCRdb copy is limited to in-frame clones, with some not included. The repertoire holds about 52,000 clones, with more than 75% as singletons. In germline, CDR1 is MNHEY, CDR2 SVGAGI. Trimming removed 1 base at V and 8 bases at J, with 14 bases between. The CDR3 runs 14 residues. Documented time point: pretreatment peripheral blood. This chain uses TRBV6-5 with TRBJ1-2; D is undetermined. The clonotype originates from a man in his fifties with urothelial cancer. Specimen: PBMCs, collected around atezolizumab (anti-PD-L1) treatment. This CDR3 reads CASSYFPSRGGYTF. Here the CDR3 DNA reads TGTGCCAGCAGTTACTTCCCCTCCAGAGGAGGCTACACCTTC.